This TCR beta chain emerged from a study of cytomegalovirus exposure and HLA in healthy donors. The PCR contained 60 Vbeta and 13 Jbeta primers. Clones were sequenced by immunoSEQ multiplex PCR, and TCRdb holds only the in-frame ones, with some missing. This sample contains approximately 190,000 clones. Study findings and constraints: The majority of CMV-associated TCR beta chains were reported as apparently HLA-restricted in a later analysis.

A word on this clone: Its antigen remains unknown.

This receptor was taken from a boy between 5 and 17 years old in good health and CMV-seronegative. Source material: PBMCs.

CDR3 sequence: CASSRLRGLDNSPLHF. DNA for the CDR3: TGCGCCAGCAGCCGCCTCAGGGGGTTGGATAATTCACCCCTCCACTTT. This chain uses TRBV4-1 with TRBJ1-6; 7 bases are shared with TRBD1. The CDR3 consists of 16 residues. The germline CDR1 and CDR2 sequences are MGHRA and YSYEKL. After removal of 4 bases from V and 5 bases from J, the junction contained 8 bases not matched to a gene.